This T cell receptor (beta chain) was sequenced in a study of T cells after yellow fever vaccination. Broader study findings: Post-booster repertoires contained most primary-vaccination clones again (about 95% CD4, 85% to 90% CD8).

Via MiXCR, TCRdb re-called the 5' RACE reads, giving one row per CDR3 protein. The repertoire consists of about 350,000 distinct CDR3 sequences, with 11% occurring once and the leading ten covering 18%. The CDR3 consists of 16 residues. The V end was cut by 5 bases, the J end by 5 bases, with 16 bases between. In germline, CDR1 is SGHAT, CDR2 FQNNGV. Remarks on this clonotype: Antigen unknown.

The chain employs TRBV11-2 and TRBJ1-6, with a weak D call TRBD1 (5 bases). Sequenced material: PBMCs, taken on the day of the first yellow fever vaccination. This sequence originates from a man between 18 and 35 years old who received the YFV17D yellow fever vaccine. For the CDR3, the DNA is TGTGCCAGCAGCCTACCGGGGCAGGGACATAATTCACCCCTCCACTTT. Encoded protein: CASSLPGQGHNSPLHF.